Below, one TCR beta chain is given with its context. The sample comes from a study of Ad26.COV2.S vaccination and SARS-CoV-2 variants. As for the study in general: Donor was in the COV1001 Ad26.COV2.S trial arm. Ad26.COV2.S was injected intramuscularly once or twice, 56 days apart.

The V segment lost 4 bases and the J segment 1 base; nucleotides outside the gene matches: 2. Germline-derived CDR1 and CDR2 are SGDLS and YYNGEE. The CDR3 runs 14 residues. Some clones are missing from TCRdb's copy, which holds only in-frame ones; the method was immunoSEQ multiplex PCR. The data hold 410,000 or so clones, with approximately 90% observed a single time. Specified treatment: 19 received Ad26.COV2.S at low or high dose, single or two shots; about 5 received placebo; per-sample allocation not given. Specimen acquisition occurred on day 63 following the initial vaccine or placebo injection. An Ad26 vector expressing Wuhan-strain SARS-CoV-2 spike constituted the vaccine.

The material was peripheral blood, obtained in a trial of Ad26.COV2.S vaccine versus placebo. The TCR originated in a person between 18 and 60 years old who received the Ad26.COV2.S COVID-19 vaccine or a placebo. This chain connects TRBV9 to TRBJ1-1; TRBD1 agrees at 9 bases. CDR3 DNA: TGTGCCAGCAGCCCACAGGGGGCGAACACTGAAGCTTTCTTT. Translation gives CASSPQGANTEAFF.